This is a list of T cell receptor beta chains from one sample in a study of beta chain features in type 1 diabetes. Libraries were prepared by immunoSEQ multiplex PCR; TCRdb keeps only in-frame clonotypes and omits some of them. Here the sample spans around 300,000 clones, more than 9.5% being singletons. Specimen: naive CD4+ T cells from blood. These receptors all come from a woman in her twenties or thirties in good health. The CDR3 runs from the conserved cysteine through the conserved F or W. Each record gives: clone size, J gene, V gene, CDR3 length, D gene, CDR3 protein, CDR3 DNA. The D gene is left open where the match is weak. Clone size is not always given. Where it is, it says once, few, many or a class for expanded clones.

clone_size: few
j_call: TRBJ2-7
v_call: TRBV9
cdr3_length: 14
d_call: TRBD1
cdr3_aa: CASSVTGTTYVQYF
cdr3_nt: TGTGCCAGCAGCGTGACAGGGACGACCTACGTGCAGTACTTC

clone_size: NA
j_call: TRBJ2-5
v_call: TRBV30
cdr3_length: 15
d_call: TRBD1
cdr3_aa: CAWSLPGTGAETQYF
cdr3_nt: TGTGCCTGGAGTCTACCTGGGACAGGGGCTGAGACCCAGTACTTC

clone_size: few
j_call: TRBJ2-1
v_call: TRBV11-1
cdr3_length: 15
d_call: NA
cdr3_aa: CASIPRQGGRDEQFF
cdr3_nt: TGTGCCAGCATTCCGAGGCAGGGAGGTCGTGATGAGCAGTTCTTC

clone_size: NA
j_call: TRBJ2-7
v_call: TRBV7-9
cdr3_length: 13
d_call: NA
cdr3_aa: CASSLEGAYEQYF
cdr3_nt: TGTGCCAGCAGCTTAGAGGGGGCCTACGAGCAGTACTTC

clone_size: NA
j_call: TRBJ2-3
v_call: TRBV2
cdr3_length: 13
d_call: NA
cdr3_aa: CASSERESDTQYF
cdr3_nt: TGTGCCAGCAGTGAACGGGAATCCGATACGCAGTATTTT

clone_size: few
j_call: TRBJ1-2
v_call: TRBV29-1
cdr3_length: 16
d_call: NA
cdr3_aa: CSVEAGQGIVRDGYTF
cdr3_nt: TGCAGCGTTGAAGCGGGCCAGGGAATCGTTCGAGATGGCTACACCTTC

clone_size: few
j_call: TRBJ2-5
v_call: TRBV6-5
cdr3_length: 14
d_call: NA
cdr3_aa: CASSYNAGQETQYF
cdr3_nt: TGTGCCAGCAGTTACAATGCGGGACAAGAGACCCAGTACTTC

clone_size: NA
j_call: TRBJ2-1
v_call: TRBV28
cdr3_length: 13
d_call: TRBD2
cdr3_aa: CATILAGNNEQFF
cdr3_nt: TGTGCCACCATTTTAGCGGGGAACAATGAGCAGTTCTTC

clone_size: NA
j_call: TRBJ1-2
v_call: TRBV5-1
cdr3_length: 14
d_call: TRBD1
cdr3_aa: CASSLGGTGNGYTF
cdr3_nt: TGCGCCAGCAGCTTGGGCGGGACAGGGAATGGCTACACCTTC

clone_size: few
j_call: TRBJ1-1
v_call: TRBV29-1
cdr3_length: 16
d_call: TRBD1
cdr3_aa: CSVGPGTGGRNTEAFF
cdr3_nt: TGCAGCGTTGGACCCGGGACAGGGGGCCGGAACACTGAAGCTTTCTTT

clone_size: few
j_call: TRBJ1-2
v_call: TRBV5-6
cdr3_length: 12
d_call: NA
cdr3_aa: CASRFDSYGYTF
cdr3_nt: TGTGCCAGCAGGTTCGACAGCTATGGCTACACCTTC

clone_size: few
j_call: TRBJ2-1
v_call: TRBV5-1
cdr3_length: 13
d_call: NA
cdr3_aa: CASSQTFNNEQFF
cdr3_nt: TGCGCCAGCAGCCAGACTTTTAACAATGAGCAGTTCTTC

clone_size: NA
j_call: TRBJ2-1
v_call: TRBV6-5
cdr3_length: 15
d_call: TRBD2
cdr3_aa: CASSPTSGLDLRQFF
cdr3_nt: TGTGCCAGCAGCCCTACTAGCGGCTTAGATTTAAGGCAGTTCTTC

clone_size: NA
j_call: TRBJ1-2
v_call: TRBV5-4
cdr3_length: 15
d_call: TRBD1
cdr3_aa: CASSSPGQGSYGYTF
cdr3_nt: TGTGCCAGCAGCTCTCCGGGACAGGGGTCCTATGGCTACACCTTC

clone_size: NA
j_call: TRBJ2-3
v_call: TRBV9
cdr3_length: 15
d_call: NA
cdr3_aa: CASSVAGAFTDTQYF
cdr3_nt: TGTGCCAGCAGCGTAGCAGGGGCGTTCACAGATACGCAGTATTTT

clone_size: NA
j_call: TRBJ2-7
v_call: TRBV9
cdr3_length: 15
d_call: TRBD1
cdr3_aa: CASSVVPEGAYEQYF
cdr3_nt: TGTGCCAGCAGCGTAGTGCCAGAGGGGGCTTACGAGCAGTACTTC

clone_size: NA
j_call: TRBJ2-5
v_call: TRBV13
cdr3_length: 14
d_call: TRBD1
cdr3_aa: CASSWTGVQETQYF
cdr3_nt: TGTGCCAGCAGCTGGACAGGAGTCCAAGAGACCCAGTACTTC

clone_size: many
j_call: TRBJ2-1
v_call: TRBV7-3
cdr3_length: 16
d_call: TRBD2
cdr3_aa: CASSLRSSGTQSEQFF
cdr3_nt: TGTGCCAGCAGCTTAAGGTCTAGCGGGACCCAATCTGAGCAGTTCTTC

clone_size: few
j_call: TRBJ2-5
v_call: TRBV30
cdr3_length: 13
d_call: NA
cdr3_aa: CAWSRGLGETQYF
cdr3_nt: TGTGCCTGGAGCCGGGGTCTAGGGGAGACCCAGTACTTC

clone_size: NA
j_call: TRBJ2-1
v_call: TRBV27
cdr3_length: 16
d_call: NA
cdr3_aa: CASRPLSGFTYNEQFF
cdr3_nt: TGTGCCAGCAGGCCCCTCTCAGGGTTCACCTACAATGAGCAGTTCTTC

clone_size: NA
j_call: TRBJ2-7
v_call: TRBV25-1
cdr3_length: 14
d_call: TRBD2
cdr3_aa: CASTGAGGPYEQYF
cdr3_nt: TGTGCCAGCACCGGAGCGGGAGGGCCATACGAGCAGTACTTC

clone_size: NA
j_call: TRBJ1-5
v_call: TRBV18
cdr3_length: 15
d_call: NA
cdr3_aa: CASSPGQGSNQPQHF
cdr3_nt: TGTGCCAGCTCACCGGGGCAGGGGAGCAATCAGCCCCAGCATTTT

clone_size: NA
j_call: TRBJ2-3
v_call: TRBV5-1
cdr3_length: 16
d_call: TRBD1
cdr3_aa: CASSLGDRGSTDTQYF
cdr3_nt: TGCGCCAGCAGCTTGGGGGACAGGGGCTCGACAGATACGCAGTATTTT

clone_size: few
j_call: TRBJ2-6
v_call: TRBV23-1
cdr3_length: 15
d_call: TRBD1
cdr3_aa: CASRKGGAGANVLTF
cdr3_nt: TGCGCCAGCAGGAAAGGGGGCGCTGGGGCCAACGTCCTGACTTTC

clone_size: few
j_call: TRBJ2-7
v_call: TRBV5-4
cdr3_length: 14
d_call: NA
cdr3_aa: CASSRATDLYEQYF
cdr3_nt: TGTGCCAGCAGTCGGGCGACAGACCTTTACGAGCAGTACTTC

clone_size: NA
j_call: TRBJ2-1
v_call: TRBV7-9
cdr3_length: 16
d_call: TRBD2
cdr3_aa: CASSWTLAGGNHEQFF
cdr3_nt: TGTGCCAGCAGCTGGACACTAGCGGGAGGGAACCATGAGCAGTTCTTC

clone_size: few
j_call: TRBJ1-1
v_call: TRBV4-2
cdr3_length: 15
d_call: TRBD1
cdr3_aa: CASSQGTGAYTEAFF
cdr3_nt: TGTGCCAGCAGCCAAGGGACAGGGGCTTACACTGAAGCTTTCTTT

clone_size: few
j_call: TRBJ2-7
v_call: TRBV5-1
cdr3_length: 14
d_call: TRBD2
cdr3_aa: CASRAGGLTYEQYF
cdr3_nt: TGCGCCAGCAGGGCGGGAGGCCTCACCTACGAGCAGTACTTC

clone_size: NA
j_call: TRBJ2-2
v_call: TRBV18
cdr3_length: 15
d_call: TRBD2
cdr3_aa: CASQASGTNTGELFF
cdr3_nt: TGTGCCAGTCAAGCTAGCGGGACGAACACCGGGGAGCTGTTTTTT

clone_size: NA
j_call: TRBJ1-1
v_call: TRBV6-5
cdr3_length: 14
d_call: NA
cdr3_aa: CASRNGHPNTEAFF
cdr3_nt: TGTGCCAGCAGAAACGGACATCCCAACACTGAAGCTTTCTTT

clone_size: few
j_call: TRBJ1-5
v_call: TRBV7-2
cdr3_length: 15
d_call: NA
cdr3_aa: CASSLGQVYNQPQHF
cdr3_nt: TGTGCCAGCAGCTTGGGGCAGGTCTACAATCAGCCCCAGCATTTT